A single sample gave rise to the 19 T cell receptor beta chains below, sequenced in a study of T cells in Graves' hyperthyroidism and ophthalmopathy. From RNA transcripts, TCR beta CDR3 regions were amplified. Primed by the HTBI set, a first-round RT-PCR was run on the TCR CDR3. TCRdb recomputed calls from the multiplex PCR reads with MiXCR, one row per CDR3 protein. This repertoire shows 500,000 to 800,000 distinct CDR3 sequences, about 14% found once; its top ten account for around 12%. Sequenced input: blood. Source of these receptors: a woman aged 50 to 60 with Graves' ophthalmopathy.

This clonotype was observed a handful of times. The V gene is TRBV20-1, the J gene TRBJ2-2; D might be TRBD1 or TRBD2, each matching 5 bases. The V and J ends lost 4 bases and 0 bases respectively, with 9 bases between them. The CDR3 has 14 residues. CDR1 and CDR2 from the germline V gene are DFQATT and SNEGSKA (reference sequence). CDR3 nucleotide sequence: TGCAGTGCTACCGGGACGTCGAACACCGGGGAGCTGTTTTTT. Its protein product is CSATGTSNTGELFF.

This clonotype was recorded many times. The CDR3 protein is CASSQGAGTSDTQYF. CDR3 in DNA: TGTGCCAGCAGCCAAGGAGCGGGAACGTCAGATACGCAGTATTTT. This chain joins TRBV3-1 and TRBJ2-3; the match to TRBD2 covers 7 bases. J gave up 4 bases and V 1 base, and 5 bases lay outside the gene matches. Germline CDR1 is LGHDT and CDR2 is YNNKEL (reference sequence). The CDR3 is 15 amino acids.

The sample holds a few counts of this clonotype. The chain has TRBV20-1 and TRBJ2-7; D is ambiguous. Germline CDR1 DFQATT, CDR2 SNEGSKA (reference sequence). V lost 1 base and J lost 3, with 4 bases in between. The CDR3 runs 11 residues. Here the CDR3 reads CSARVLYEQYF. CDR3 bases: TGCAGTGCTAGAGTACTCTACGAGCAGTACTTC.

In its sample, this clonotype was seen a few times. CDR3 in DNA: TGTGCCAGCAGAGACAGGGGTGGTTATCATTCACCCCTCCACTTT. Translation: CASRDRGGYHSPLHF. V is TRBV6-1 and J is TRBJ1-6; 8 bases fit TRBD1. This CDR3 has 15 residues. After removal of 6 bases from V and 8 bases from J, the junction contained 9 bases not matched to a gene. Germline lookup yields CDR1 MNHNS and CDR2 SASEGT.

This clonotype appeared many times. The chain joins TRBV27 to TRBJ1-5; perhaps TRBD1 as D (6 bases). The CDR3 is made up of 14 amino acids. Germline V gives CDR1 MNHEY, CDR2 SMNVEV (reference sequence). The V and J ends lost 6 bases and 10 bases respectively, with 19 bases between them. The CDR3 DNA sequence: TGTGCCAGCAGCATCCCCCAGGGGATTTGTCCCCAGCATTTT. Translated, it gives CASSIPQGICPQHF.

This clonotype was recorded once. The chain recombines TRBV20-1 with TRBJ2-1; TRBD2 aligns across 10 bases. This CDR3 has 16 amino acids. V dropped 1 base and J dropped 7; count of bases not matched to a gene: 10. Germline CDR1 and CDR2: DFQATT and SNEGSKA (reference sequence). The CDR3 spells CSARALPSGRLNEQFF. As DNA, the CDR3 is TGCAGTGCTAGAGCCCTACCTAGCGGGAGATTGAATGAGCAGTTCTTC.

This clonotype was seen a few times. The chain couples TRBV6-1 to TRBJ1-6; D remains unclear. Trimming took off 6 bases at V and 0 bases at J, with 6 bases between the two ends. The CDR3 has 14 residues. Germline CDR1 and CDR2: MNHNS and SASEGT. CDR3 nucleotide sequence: TGTGCCAGCAGCCGGAGCTCCTATAATTCACCCCTCCACTTT. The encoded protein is CASSRSSYNSPLHF.

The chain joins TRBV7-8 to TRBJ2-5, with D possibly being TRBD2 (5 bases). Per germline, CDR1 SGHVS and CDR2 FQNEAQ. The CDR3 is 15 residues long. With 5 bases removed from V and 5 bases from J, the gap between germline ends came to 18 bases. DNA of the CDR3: TGTGCCAGCAGCCCCGGAGGTGAAGGGATTGAGACCCAGTACTTC. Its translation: CASSPGGEGIETQYF.

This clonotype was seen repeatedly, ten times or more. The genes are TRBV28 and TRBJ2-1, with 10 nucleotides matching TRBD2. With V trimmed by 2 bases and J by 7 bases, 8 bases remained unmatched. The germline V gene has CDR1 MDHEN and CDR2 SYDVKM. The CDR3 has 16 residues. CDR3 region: CASSLVRLAGDNEQFF. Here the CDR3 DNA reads TGTGCCAGCAGTTTAGTTCGGCTAGCGGGAGATAATGAGCAGTTCTTC.

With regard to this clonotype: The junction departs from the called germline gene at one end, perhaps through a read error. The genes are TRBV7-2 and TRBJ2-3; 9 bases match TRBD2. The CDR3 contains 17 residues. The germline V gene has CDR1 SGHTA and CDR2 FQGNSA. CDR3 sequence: CASSQGLAQRQRDTQYF. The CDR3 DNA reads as TGCGCCAGCAGCCAGGGACTAGCACAACGCCAACGGGATACGCAGTATTTT.

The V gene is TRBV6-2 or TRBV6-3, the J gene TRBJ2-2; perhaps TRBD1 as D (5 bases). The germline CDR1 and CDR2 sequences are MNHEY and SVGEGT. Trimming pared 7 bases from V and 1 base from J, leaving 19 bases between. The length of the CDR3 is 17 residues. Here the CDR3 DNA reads TGTGCCAGCAACTCCTATCGCCGTCAGGGGAACACCGGGGAGCTGTTTTTT. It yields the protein CASNSYRRQGNTGELFF.

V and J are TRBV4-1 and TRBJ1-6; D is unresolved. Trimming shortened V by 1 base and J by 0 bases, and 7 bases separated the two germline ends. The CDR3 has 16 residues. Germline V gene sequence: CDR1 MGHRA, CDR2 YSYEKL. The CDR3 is CASSQVQSSYNSPLHF. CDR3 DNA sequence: TGCGCCAGCAGCCAAGTCCAGAGCTCCTATAATTCACCCCTCCACTTT.

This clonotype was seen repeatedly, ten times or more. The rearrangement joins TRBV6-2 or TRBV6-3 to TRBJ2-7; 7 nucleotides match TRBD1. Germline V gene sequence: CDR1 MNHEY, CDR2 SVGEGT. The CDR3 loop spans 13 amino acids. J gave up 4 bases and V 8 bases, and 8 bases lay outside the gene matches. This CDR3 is CASLRTGGYEQYF. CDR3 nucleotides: TGTGCCAGCCTCCGGACAGGCGGATACGAGCAGTACTTC.

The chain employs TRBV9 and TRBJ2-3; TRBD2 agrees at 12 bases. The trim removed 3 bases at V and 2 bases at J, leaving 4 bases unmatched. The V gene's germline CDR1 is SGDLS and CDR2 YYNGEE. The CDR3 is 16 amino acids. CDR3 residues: CASSGRTSGNTDTQYF. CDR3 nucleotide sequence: TGTGCCAGCAGCGGGCGGACTAGCGGGAACACAGATACGCAGTATTTT.

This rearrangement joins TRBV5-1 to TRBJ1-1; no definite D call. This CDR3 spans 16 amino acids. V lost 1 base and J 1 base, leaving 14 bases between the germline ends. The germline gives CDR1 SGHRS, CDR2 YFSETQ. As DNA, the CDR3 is TGCGCCAGCAGCTTGTTGCCCCTGGGCACGAACACTGAAGCTTTCTTT. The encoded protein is CASSLLPLGTNTEAFF. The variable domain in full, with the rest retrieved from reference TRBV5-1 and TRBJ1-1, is KAGVTQTPRYLIKTRGQQVTLSCSPISGHRSVSWYQQTPGQGLQFLFEYFSETQRNKGNFPGRFSGRQFSNSRSEMNVSTLELGDSALYLCASSLLPLGTNTEAFFGQGTRLTVV.

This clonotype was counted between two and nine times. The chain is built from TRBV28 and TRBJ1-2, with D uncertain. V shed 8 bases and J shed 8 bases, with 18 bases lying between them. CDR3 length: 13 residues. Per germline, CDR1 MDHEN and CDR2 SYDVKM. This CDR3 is CASCVWAFDGYTF. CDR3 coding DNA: TGTGCCAGCTGCGTGTGGGCTTTCGACGGCTACACCTTC.

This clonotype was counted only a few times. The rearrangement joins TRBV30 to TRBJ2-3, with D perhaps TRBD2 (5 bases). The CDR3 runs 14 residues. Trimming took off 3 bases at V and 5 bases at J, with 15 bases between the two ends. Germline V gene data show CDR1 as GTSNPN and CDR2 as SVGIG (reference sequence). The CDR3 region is CAWRRTGSGDTQYF. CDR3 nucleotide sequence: TGTGCCTGGAGGAGGACTGGAAGCGGAGATACGCAGTATTTT.

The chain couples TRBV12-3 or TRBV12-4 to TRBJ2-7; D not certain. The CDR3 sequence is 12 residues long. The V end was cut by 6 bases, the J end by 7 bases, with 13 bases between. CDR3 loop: CASSPPLTEQYF. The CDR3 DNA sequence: TGTGCCAGCAGCCCTCCATTGACTGAGCAGTACTTC.

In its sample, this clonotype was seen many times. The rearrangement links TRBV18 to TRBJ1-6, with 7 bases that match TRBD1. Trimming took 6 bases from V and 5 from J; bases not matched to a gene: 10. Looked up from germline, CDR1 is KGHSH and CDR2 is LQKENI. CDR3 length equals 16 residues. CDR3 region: CASSISGGADNSPLHF. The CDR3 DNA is TGTGCCAGCTCCATCTCAGGGGGGGCAGATAATTCACCCCTCCACTTT.